The present entry profiles one T cell receptor beta chain with its context. What it binds is unknown. TCRdb reanalysed the reads using MiXCR and keeps one entry per CDR3 protein. Among hundreds of thousands of distinct CDR3 sequences, roughly 42% were seen once, and the ten largest hold 40% to 50%. This sample is drawn from a study of T cell repertoires in cytomegalovirus infection. Overall study context: Alongside well-studied HLA-B-restricted CMV epitopes, recently identified HLA-C-restricted CMV epitopes were also used. It was the public TCR beta signatures that indicated both CMV infection and matching HLA type.

Study observations and caveats: The cumulative frequency of public TCR beta families distinguished individuals who carried CMV together with the relevant HLA. What dominated the ex vivo response were HLA-C-restricted CMV-specific TCR beta clonotypes.

Germline V gives CDR1 SGHTA, CDR2 FQGNSA. The CDR3 is 15 amino acids. J was trimmed by 7 bases and V by 3 bases; bases with no gene match: 10. Sequenced material: cultured PBMCs, taken from culture after CMV antigen stimulation. This receptor was taken from a human donor in good health (CMV status not recorded). Some clones in this sample may be carry-over from other donors' samples. V and J are TRBV7-2 and TRBJ2-3; TRBD2 aligns across 7 bases. The CDR3 loop reads CASSFRLALPYTQYF. The CDR3 DNA is TGTGCCAGCAGCTTCAGACTAGCCCTACCCTATACGCAGTATTTT.